This T cell receptor beta chain was profiled in a study of T cell responses to AZD1222 COVID-19 vaccine. The study, taken as a whole, reports: Most donors were white British and more were female, and clonal diversity was possibly underestimated.

Pooled in the analysis were second doses at about 4 or about 12 weeks. Repertoires were generated with immunoSEQ multiplex PCR, while TCRdb's copy carries only in-frame clones and drops some. The sample records around 110,000 clones, about 90% being singletons. As for this clone: Its antigen is as yet unknown.

The sequence came from an adult who received the AZD1222 COVID-19 vaccine. The sequencing here drew on peripheral blood, taken 28 days after the second AZD1222 dose.

CDR3 loop: CASSLSAATQYF. The CDR3 coding sequence is TGTGCCAGCAGCTTGTCAGCGGCAACGCAGTATTTT. This sequence joins TRBV5-6 and TRBJ2-3; D is possibly TRBD2 (5 bases). The CDR3 spans 12 residues. Germline V gene lookup returns CDR1 SGHDT and CDR2 YYEEEE. V gave up 1 base and J gave up 9 bases, with 9 bases separating them.